Listed here are 25 T cell receptor beta chains from one sample, sequenced in a study of identical twins listed by TCRdb under 2016. The method behind the library was 5' RACE. The listed sequencing device is Illumina HiSeq 2000. The public reads were reanalyzed by TCRdb: fastp trimming at Q25, MiXCR alignment, in-frame beta chains only. A single entry per CDR3 protein holds the most common genes and DNA from its merged rows. Present in this sample are 400,000 to 500,000 distinct CDR3 sequences, more than 13% of which were seen just once. 0.98% of the sample comes from the top ten. The sample was also reused in another study, on yellow fever vaccine responses in identical twins.

The sequencing input was CD4+ T cells sorted from blood. These receptors were taken from a woman aged 18-29 years in good health.

CDR3 in amino acids: CASSQARGQQYF. DNA of the CDR3: TGCGCCAGCAGCCAAGCTAGGGGGCAGCAGTACTTC. The genes are TRBV4-1 and TRBJ2-7; TRBD1 aligns across 7 bases. V lost 1 base and J lost 8; bases outside the gene matches: 2. The CDR3 covers 12 residues. Germline-derived CDR1 and CDR2 are MGHRA and YSYEKL.

This clonotype was seen more than once but under ten times. This chain uses TRBV5-1 with TRBJ1-4; D might be TRBD1 (5 bases). Trimming took 4 bases from V and 0 from J, leaving 10 bases between them. Germline V gene lookup returns CDR1 SGHRS and CDR2 YFSETQ. The CDR3 contains 15 residues. Here the CDR3 DNA reads TGCGCCAGCAGCGCGGGACTTACAACTAATGAAAAACTGTTTTTT. This sequence encodes CASSAGLTTNEKLFF.

This chain links TRBV11-2 with TRBJ2-1, with D possibly being TRBD1 or TRBD2 (6 bases each). Trimming cost V 5 bases and J 2 bases, with 13 bases left between them. Germline V gene lookup returns CDR1 SGHAT and CDR2 FQNNGV. The CDR3 loop spans 15 amino acids. CDR3 sequence reads: CASSRMGGAYNEQFF. The CDR3 nucleotides are TGTGCCAGCAGCCGGATGGGGGGCGCCTACAATGAGCAGTTCTTC.

J is TRBJ2-1 and V is TRBV25-1, with 8 positions matching TRBD2. The CDR3 consists of 15 residues. The V and J ends lost 7 bases and 7 bases, in that order; junction bases with no gene match: 12. Looked up from germline, CDR1 is MGHDK and CDR2 is SYGVNS. CDR3 in amino acids: CASTQDGTRLNEQFF. In DNA form, the CDR3 reads TGTGCCAGCACTCAAGACGGGACTAGATTAAATGAGCAGTTCTTC.

A few counts support this clonotype. This chain connects TRBV21-1 to TRBJ2-5; the D call TRBD2 from the table was never checked on the DNA. TRBV21-1 is listed as a pseudogene. The CDR3 totals 18 residues. Written as DNA, the CDR3 is TGTGCCAGCAGCAAAGGAATTCTTTGGACTAGCGGGAGGGAAACCCAGTACTTC. It translates to CASSKGILWTSGRETQYF.

The J gene is TRBJ2-1, the V gene TRBV23-1, with D possibly TRBD1 on 5 matching bases. TRBV23-1 has ORF status, its function being uncertain. V dropped 0 bases and J dropped 4 bases, with 13 bases sitting between them. The CDR3 is 16 residues long. For the CDR3, the DNA is TGCGCCAGCAGTCAATCCAGGGTCCCCCCTTACAATGAGCAGTTCTTC. Translation gives CASSQSRVPPYNEQFF.

This clonotype was detected only a few times. This chain connects TRBV28 to TRBJ2-4; 9 positions agree with TRBD1. Germline assignment: CDR1 MDHEN and CDR2 SYDVKM. The trim removed 6 bases at V and 3 bases at J, leaving 6 bases unmatched. This CDR3 has 15 amino acids. The CDR3 region has the DNA TGTGCCAGCAGCCGGACAGGGGCTGGCAAAAACATTCAGTACTTC. Protein product: CASSRTGAGKNIQYF.

This clonotype was counted only a few times. This rearrangement joins TRBV11-2 to TRBJ2-7; 9 bases are shared with TRBD2. Unmatched junction bases numbered 13, after V lost 0 bases and J lost 4 bases. This CDR3 is 18 amino acids long. CDR1 and CDR2 from the germline V gene are SGHAT and FQNNGV. The CDR3 is CASSLDRKERGASYEQYF. CDR3 in DNA: TGTGCCAGCAGCTTAGACAGGAAGGAGCGGGGGGCCTCTTACGAGCAGTACTTC.

J is TRBJ2-4 and V is TRBV7-2; either TRBD1 or TRBD2 may fit D (5 bases each). The CDR3 sequence is 13 residues long. Trimming took 5 bases from V and 4 from J, leaving 9 bases between them. CDR1 and CDR2 (germline): SGHTA, FQGNSA. As DNA, the CDR3 is TGTGCCAGCAGCGGGGGAAAGAAAAACATTCAGTACTTC. Protein sequence: CASSGGKKNIQYF.

The rearrangement uses TRBV4-3 and TRBJ2-7, with 9 bases lining up with TRBD2. CDR3 length: 15 amino acids. Germline CDR1 is LGHNA and CDR2 is YSLEER. V gave up 4 bases and J gave up 2 bases; unmatched junction bases: 6. The CDR3 region has the DNA TGCGCCAGCAGCCCTCGCCGCGGGAGGGCCTACGAGCAGTACTTC. This codes for CASSPRRGRAYEQYF.

The rearrangement uses TRBV19 and TRBJ1-5, with D possibly being TRBD1 (5 bases). This CDR3 comprises 13 residues. With 5 bases removed from V and 4 bases from J, the gap between germline ends came to 9 bases. From germline, CDR1 is LNHDA and CDR2 SQIVND (reference sequence). Here the CDR3 reads CASSRQTNQPQHF. CDR3 bases: TGTGCCAGTAGTCGACAGACAAATCAGCCCCAGCATTTT.

This clonotype has just a few counts. The chain links TRBV20-1 to TRBJ2-1; D gene ambiguous. V lost 0 bases, J lost 10 bases, and 16 bases lay in between. The CDR3 length is 14 residues. Germline V gives CDR1 DFQATT, CDR2 SNEGSKA (reference sequence). The CDR3 bases are TGCAGTGCTAGAGAGATTGCCGGCCTCAGCGAGCAGTTCTTC. This codes for CSAREIAGLSEQFF.

This clonotype was recorded a few times. The chain combines TRBV2 with TRBJ2-3, with 11 bases aligning to TRBD2. Germline assignment: CDR1 SNHLY and CDR2 FYNNEI. V lost 7 bases, J lost 4 bases, and 7 bases stayed unmatched. This CDR3 region has 15 residues. In DNA form, the CDR3 reads TGTGCCAGCACGGGCGGGACTAGCGGTCCAGATACGCAGTATTTT. Protein product: CASTGGTSGPDTQYF. Full variable domain (rest looked up from reference TRBV2 and TRBJ2-3): EPEVTQTPSHQVTQMGQEVILRCVPISNHLYFYWYRQILGQKVEFLVSFYNNEISEKSEIFDDQFSVERPDGSNFTLKIRSTKLEDSAMYFCASTGGTSGPDTQYFGPGTRLTVL.

This clonotype turned up a few times. The chain employs TRBV4-3 and TRBJ2-7, with D tentatively TRBD1 or TRBD2 (5 bases each). Germline-derived CDR1 and CDR2 are LGHNA and YSLEER. V lost 5 bases and J 9 bases, leaving 23 bases between the germline ends. The CDR3 loop spans 15 amino acids. The CDR3 sequence is CASSATDRGYQGQYF. The CDR3 DNA is TGCGCCAGCAGCGCTACTGACAGAGGGTATCAAGGGCAGTACTTC.

This chain joins TRBV11-2 and TRBJ2-7, with 8 bases aligning to TRBD2. V trimming: 1 base; J trimming: 3 bases; junction bases outside the gene matches: 8. This CDR3 has 16 amino acids. CDR1 SGHAT and CDR2 FQNNGV come from the germline V gene. The DNA of the CDR3 is TGTGCCAGCAGCTTAGGTTCCGGGACTAGAATCTACGAGCAGTACTTC. This gives the protein CASSLGSGTRIYEQYF. Supplemented by reference TRBV11-2 and TRBJ2-7, the full variable domain reads EAGVAQSPRYKIIEKRQSVAFWCNPISGHATLYWYQQILGQGPKLLIQFQNNGVVDDSQLPKDRFSAERLKGVDSTLKIQPAKLEDSAVYLCASSLGSGTRIYEQYFGPGTRLTVT.

The chain is built from TRBV5-1 and TRBJ1-1; TRBD1 is a possible D gene (5 bases). V shed 4 bases and J shed 1 base, with 17 bases lying between them. Germline assignment: CDR1 SGHRS and CDR2 YFSETQ. The CDR3 spans 16 residues. The CDR3 DNA sequence: TGCGCCAGCAGCCCGGGGCATGGGGTGTCGAACACTGAAGCTTTCTTT. As protein: CASSPGHGVSNTEAFF.

This clonotype was observed a handful of times. This chain uses TRBV14 with TRBJ2-2, with D unresolved. V was clipped by 0 bases and J by 6 bases, with 8 bases between them. Germline CDR1 and CDR2: SGHDN and FVKESK. The CDR3 is made up of 14 amino acids. Here the CDR3 reads CASSQDGLAGELFF. CDR3 nucleotides: TGTGCCAGCAGCCAAGACGGCTTAGCCGGGGAGCTGTTTTTT.

The rearrangement uses TRBV15 and TRBJ2-2, with 13 bases that match TRBD2. V lost 5 bases to trimming and J lost 6 bases; unmatched junction nucleotides: 6. The CDR3 totals 16 residues. The germline CDR1 and CDR2 sequences are LNHNV and YYDKDF (reference sequence). The CDR3: CATSGLAGARAGELFF. CDR3 nucleotide sequence: TGTGCCACCAGCGGACTAGCGGGAGCTCGGGCCGGGGAGCTGTTTTTT.

This clonotype was seen more than once but under ten times. The CDR3: CASSYADNTEAFF. In DNA form, the CDR3 reads TGTGCCAGCAGTTACGCGGATAACACTGAAGCTTTCTTT. This chain connects TRBV6-6 to TRBJ1-1; D is unclear. The CDR3 runs to 13 residues. Germline CDR1 MNHNY, CDR2 SVGAGI (reference sequence). The V and J ends lost 2 bases and 2 bases respectively, with 6 bases between them.

In the case of this clonotype: Just one base apart from a much larger clone, this may be a read error. The gene calls are TRBV5-1 and TRBJ2-1; D not resolved. Trimming took off 0 bases at V and 4 bases at J, with 8 bases between the two ends. The CDR3 sequence is 14 residues long. Germline CDR1 is SGHRS and CDR2 is YFSETQ. The CDR3 spells CASSLGHGYNEQFF. CDR3 DNA sequence: TGCGCCAGCAGCTTGGGACATGGGTACAATGAGCAGTTCTTC. The entire variable domain, with the rest obtained from reference TRBV5-1 and TRBJ2-1, is as follows: KAGVTQTPRYLIKTRGQQVTLSCSPISGHRSVSWYQQTPGQGLQFLFEYFSETQRNKGNFPGRFSGRQFSNSRSEMNVSTLELGDSALYLCASSLGHGYNEQFFGPGTRLTVL.

This clonotype has a handful of counts. V is TRBV12-3 or TRBV12-4 and J is TRBJ2-1, with 7 bases aligning to TRBD1. The CDR3 is 12 residues long. Trimming removed 8 bases from V and 6 bases from J; junction bases left unmatched: 4. DNA of the CDR3: TGTGCCAGCGGGACAGAGACCAATGAGCAGTTCTTC. Translated, it gives CASGTETNEQFF.

The rearrangement links TRBV15 to TRBJ1-1; D is possibly TRBD1 (5 bases). CDR1 is LNHNV and CDR2 is YYDKDF in the germline V gene (reference sequence). CDR3 length: 15 residues. The V end was cut by 0 bases, the J end by 2 bases, with 10 bases between. In DNA form, the CDR3 reads TGTGCCACCAGCAGAGATCAGGGCTACAACACTGAAGCTTTCTTT. The encoded protein is CATSRDQGYNTEAFF.

In nucleotides, the CDR3 is TGTGCCAGCAGTTACTCGAAGACAGGGGTGAATGAGCAGTTCTTC. It codes for CASSYSKTGVNEQFF. J is TRBJ2-1 and V is TRBV6-5, with 8 positions matching TRBD1. The junction had 5 bases not matched to a gene; V was cut back by 0 bases and J by 7 bases. There are 15 residues in the CDR3. In germline, CDR1 is MNHEY, CDR2 SVGAGI.

This rearrangement joins TRBV20-1 to TRBJ2-7; no clear D. Germline assignment: CDR1 DFQATT and CDR2 SNEGSKA (reference sequence). The CDR3 length is 14 residues. Deletions cut 3 bases from V and 0 bases from J, with 12 bases between. This CDR3 is CSASGVVPSYEQYF. CDR3 nucleotide sequence: TGCAGTGCTAGTGGTGTGGTACCCTCCTACGAGCAGTACTTC.

This clonotype was seen a few times. The chain is built from TRBV29-1 and TRBJ1-1; TRBD1 might be the D (5 bases). This CDR3 comprises 13 residues. Germline loops: CDR1 SQVTM, CDR2 ANQGSEA. Deletions cut 4 bases from V and 1 base from J, with 10 bases between. CDR3 in amino acids: CSVAGRANTEAFF. The CDR3, as DNA: TGCAGCGTTGCGGGCAGGGCGAACACTGAAGCTTTCTTT.